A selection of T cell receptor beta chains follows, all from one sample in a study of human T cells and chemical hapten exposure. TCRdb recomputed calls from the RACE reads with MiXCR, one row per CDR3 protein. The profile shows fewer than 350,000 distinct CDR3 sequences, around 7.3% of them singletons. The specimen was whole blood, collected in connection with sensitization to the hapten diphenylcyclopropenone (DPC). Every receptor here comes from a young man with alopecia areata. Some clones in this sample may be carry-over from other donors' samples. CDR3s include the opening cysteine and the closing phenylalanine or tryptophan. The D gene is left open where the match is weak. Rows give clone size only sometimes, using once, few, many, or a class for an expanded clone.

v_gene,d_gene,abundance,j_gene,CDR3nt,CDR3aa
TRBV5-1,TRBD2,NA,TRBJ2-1,TGCGCCAGCACCACGGGGAGGGTCAGGTGGAATGAGCAGTTCTTC,CASTTGRVRWNEQFF
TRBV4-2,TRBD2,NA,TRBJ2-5,TGTGCCAGCAGCGCCCGACTAGCGATGTACCAAGAGACCCAGTACTTC,CASSARLAMYQETQYF
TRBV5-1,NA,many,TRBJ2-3,TGCGCCCTAAGACTGGTTCCTTATAGTCCTAGCACAGATACGCAGTATTTT,CALRLVPYSPSTDTQYF
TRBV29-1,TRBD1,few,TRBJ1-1,TGCAGTGCTCTGACAGGGGGTCCTGAAGCTTTCTTT,CSALTGGPEAFF
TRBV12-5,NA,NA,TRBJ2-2,TGTGCTAGTGAATGGGGGGCGGACACCGGGGAGCTGTTTTTT,CASEWGADTGELFF
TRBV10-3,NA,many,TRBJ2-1,TGTGCCATCAGTGTTGTTAGGGGGGGGACTTACAATGAGCAGTTCTTC,CAISVVRGGTYNEQFF
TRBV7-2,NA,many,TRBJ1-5,TGTGCCAGCAGCCAAGGGGTACTGAGCAATCAGCCCCAGCATTTT,CASSQGVLSNQPQHF
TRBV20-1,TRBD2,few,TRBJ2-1,TGCAGTGCTAGAACTGGGCGGGGGGCCCACAATGAGCAGTTCTTC,CSARTGRGAHNEQFF
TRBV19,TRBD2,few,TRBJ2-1,TGTGCCAGTAGTAGCCTAGCGGGGGACTACAATGAGCAGTTCTTC,CASSSLAGDYNEQFF
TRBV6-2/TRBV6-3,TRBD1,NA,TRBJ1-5,TGTGCCAGCAGATCTGGACAGGGCGACTATAGCAATCAGCCCCAGCATTTT,CASRSGQGDYSNQPQHF
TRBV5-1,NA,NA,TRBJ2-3,TGCGCCAGCAGCTCGCGGGACAGCACAGATACGCAGTATTTT,CASSSRDSTDTQYF
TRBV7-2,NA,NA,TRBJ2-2,TGTGCCAGCAGGTCTAGGAACACCGGGGAGCTGTTTTTT,CASRSRNTGELFF
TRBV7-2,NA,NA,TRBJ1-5,TGTGCCAGCAGTTTTGACAGGCGCCTCCAGCCCCAGCATTTT,CASSFDRRLQPQHF
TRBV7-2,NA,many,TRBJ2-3,TGTGCCAGCAGCTTGACTACCGGGACGGGCACAGATACGCAGTATTTT,CASSLTTGTGTDTQYF
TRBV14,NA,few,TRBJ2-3,TGTGCCAGCAGCCAACGCGGGAGCACAGATACGCAGTATTTT,CASSQRGSTDTQYF
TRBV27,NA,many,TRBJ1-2,TGTGCCAGCAGTTTCTTAGGACTGTCTTGGGGCTACACCTTC,CASSFLGLSWGYTF
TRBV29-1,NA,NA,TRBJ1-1,TGCAGCGGTTGCACGGACAGAGACGGCACTGAAGCTTTCTTT,CSGCTDRDGTEAFF
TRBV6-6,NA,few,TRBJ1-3,TGTGCCAGCAGTGAAGGGGTTTCTGGAAACACCATATATTTT,CASSEGVSGNTIYF
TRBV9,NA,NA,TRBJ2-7,TGTGCCGGAAGGGACAACTCCTACGAGCAGTACTTC,CAGRDNSYEQYF
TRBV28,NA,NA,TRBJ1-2,TGTGCCAGCATCTCCCTTAGGGGCAGAGGCTACACCTTC,CASISLRGRGYTF
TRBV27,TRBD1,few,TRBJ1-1,TGTGCCAGCAGCCAAGACAGGGTAACGGCTTTCTTT,CASSQDRVTAFF
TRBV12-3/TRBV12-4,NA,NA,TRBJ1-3,TGTGCCAGCAGTTTCGGGCAGGGGAATGATGGAAACACCATATATTTT,CASSFGQGNDGNTIYF
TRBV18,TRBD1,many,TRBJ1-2,TGTGCCAGCTCCGGACAGGCGGGCTATGGCTACACCTTC,CASSGQAGYGYTF
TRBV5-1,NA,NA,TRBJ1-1,TGCGCCAGCAGCTTGCTGGGGGGTCGAGGGTTCGGCGAAGCTTTCTTT,CASSLLGGRGFGEAFF
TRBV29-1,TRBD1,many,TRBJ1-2,TGCAGCGTTGATGCCGGACAGGGGTATGGCTACACCTTC,CSVDAGQGYGYTF
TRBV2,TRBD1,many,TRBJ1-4,TGTGCCAGCGACCGGGACAGAGAGAATGAAAAACTGTTTTTT,CASDRDRENEKLFF
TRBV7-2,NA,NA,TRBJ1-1,TGTGCCAGCAGCGCAGGACAGAACACTGAAGCTTTCTTT,CASSAGQNTEAFF
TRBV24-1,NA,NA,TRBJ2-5,TGTGCCACCAGTGATTTCGGCGAGACCCAGTACTTC,CATSDFGETQYF
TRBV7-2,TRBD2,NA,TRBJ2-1,TGTGCCAGCAGCTCCCCTAGCGGGGGGGCGATCGCACTCTCCTACAATGAGCAGTTCTTC,CASSSPSGGAIALSYNEQFF
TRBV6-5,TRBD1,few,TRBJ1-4,TGTGCCAGCAGACCCACCCTGGAGGGGGCCTATCCGACTAATGAAAAACTGTTTTTT,CASRPTLEGAYPTNEKLFF
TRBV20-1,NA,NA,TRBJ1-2,TGCAGTGCTAGAGAGCCGGGACCTCTTAACTATGGCTACACCTTC,CSAREPGPLNYGYTF
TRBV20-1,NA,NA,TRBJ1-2,TGCAGTGCTAGGGACGGACTCTATGGCTACACCTTC,CSARDGLYGYTF
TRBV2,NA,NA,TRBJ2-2,TGTGCCAGCAGTGGGAGAACGAACACCGGGGAGCTGTTTTTT,CASSGRTNTGELFF
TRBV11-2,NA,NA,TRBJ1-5,TGTGCCAGCAGCGCGGACTATAATCAGCCCCAGCATTTT,CASSADYNQPQHF
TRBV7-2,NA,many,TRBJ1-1,TGTGCCAGCACCCGAGGGGGATCGGAGACTGAAGCTTTCTTT,CASTRGGSETEAFF
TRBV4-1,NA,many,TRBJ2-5,TGCGCCAGCAGCCAAGTCGCCTCCGGCGTAGAGACCCAGTACTTC,CASSQVASGVETQYF
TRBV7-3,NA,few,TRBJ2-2,TGTGCCAGCAGCTTAGACTGGAACACCGGGGAGCTGTTTTTT,CASSLDWNTGELFF
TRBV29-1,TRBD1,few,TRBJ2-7,TGCAGCGGTTCCGGGACAGACTACGAGCAGTACTTC,CSGSGTDYEQYF
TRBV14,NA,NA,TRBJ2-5,TGTGCCAGCAGCCAAGTGTCGGGACATTTGTACTTC,CASSQVSGHLYF
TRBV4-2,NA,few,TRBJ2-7,TGTGCCAGCAGCCCCCACCGGGACCAAAACTACGAGCAGTACTTC,CASSPHRDQNYEQYF
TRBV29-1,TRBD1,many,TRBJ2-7,TGCAGCGTTGGGACAGGGAGTACCTACGAGCAGTACTTC,CSVGTGSTYEQYF
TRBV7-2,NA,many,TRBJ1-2,TGTGCCAGCAGCTTAGCTCAGGCATATGGCTACACCTTC,CASSLAQAYGYTF
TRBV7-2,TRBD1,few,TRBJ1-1,TGTGCCAGCAGTGAACAGGGGAGGGTAGCTTTCTTT,CASSEQGRVAFF
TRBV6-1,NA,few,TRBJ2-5,TGTGCCAGCAGCGAAGGATCGCGCGGGGAGACCCAGTACTTC,CASSEGSRGETQYF
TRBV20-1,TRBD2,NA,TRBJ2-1,TGCAGTGCTAGAGTAACGGGACTAGCGGGGAACAATGAGCAGTTCTTC,CSARVTGLAGNNEQFF
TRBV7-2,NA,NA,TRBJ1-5,TGTGCCAGCAGCCTAGGGCCTGATCAGCCCCAGCATTTT,CASSLGPDQPQHF
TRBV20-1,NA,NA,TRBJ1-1,TGCAGTGCTAGAGTAGGGCAGGTCAACACTGAAGCTTTCTTT,CSARVGQVNTEAFF
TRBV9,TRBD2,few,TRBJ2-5,TGTGCCAGCAGCGTAGCTCTAGCGGGGGGCCCGGTTCTAGAGACCCAGTACTTC,CASSVALAGGPVLETQYF
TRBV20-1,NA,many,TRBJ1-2,TGCAGTGCCAGAGGAGGAGGACAGAACTATGGCTACACCTTC,CSARGGGQNYGYTF
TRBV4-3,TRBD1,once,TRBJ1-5,TGCGCCAGCAGCCAAGACAGGGGGTCCCCTTATAGCAATCAGCCCCAGCATTTT,CASSQDRGSPYSNQPQHF